The 32 T cell receptor beta chains below come from one sample, sequenced in a study of blood T cell repertoires in COVID-19. Sequencing was performed with immunoSEQ multiplex PCR; in TCRdb, only in-frame clones are kept and a portion is missing. The repertoire holds some 320,000 clones, with 80% to 90% as singletons. The sample consisted of PBMCs or T cells enriched from blood (not recorded which). The receptors were sampled from a woman younger than 45 who had recovered from COVID-19.

This chain joins TRBV5-6 and TRBJ1-6; a weak D match, TRBD1 (5 bases). V gave up 0 bases and J gave up 4 bases, with 14 bases separating them. CDR3 length equals 17 residues. Germline CDR1 reads SGHDT; CDR2 reads YYEEEE. CDR3 coding DNA: TGTGCCAGCAGCTTGGGGGGCCCGGGAGCATATAATTCACCCCTCCACTTT. Its translation is CASSLGGPGAYNSPLHF.

Here the CDR3 reads CAWSAGMNTEAFF. CDR3 coding DNA: TGTGCCTGGAGTGCGGGGATGAACACTGAAGCTTTCTTT. The V call is TRBV30, the J call TRBJ1-1; D is undetermined. The germline CDR1 and CDR2 sequences are GTSNPN and SVGIG (reference sequence). V lost 1 base and J lost 0, with 6 bases in between. This CDR3 region has 13 residues.

The J gene is TRBJ1-1, the V gene TRBV30; D is perhaps TRBD1 (6 bases). CDR3 length: 13 amino acids. The germline V gene encodes CDR1 GTSNPN and CDR2 SVGIG (reference sequence). Trimming stripped 8 bases from V and 4 bases from J, with 17 bases between. This CDR3 is CARAGDYGTEAFF. CDR3 DNA sequence: TGTGCCAGAGCAGGGGACTACGGCACTGAAGCTTTCTTT.

This clone was detected once. The rearrangement joins TRBV5-4 to TRBJ2-1; D is ambiguous. Germline assignment: CDR1 SGHNT and CDR2 YYREEE (reference sequence). Trimming took 3 bases from V and 12 from J, leaving 10 bases between them. CDR3 size: 11 residues. The DNA of the CDR3 is TGTGCCAGCAGCTCAGGCGTGGGGCAGTTCTTC. Its translation is CASSSGVGQFF.

This chain links TRBV11-3 with TRBJ1-1; D is possibly TRBD1 (6 bases). Trimming took off 6 bases at V and 8 bases at J, with 16 bases between the two ends. Germline V lookup: CDR1 SGHNT, CDR2 YENEEA. This CDR3 is built from 13 residues. CDR3: CASSYTVDSEAFF. DNA of the CDR3: TGTGCCAGCAGTTACACTGTGGACAGCGAAGCTTTCTTT. Drawing the rest from reference TRBV11-3 and TRBJ1-1, the complete variable domain is EAGVVQSPRYKIIEKKQPVAFWCNPISGHNTLYWYLQNLGQGPELLIRYENEEAVDDSQLPKDRFSAERLKGVDSTLKIQPAELGDSAVYLCASSYTVDSEAFFGQGTRLTVV.

About this clone itself: Other DNA sequences from this sample encode an identical CDR3 as well. This chain uses TRBV6-5 with TRBJ1-4; D is uncertain. Germline-derived CDR1 and CDR2 are MNHEY and SVGAGI. This CDR3 is 15 amino acids long. Trimming pared 6 bases from V and 0 bases from J, leaving 11 bases between. CDR3 coding DNA: TGTGCCAGCAGCCGAGCAGGCGCAACTAATGAAAAACTGTTTTTT. It encodes CASSRAGATNEKLFF.

The chain links TRBV18 to TRBJ1-2; 8 nucleotides line up with TRBD1. The CDR3 extends over 16 amino acids. The V and J ends lost 3 bases and 6 bases, in that order; junction bases with no gene match: 12. Per the germline V gene, CDR1 is KGHSH and CDR2 is LQKENI. The chain's CDR3 is CASSPATGEVGDGYTF. DNA of the CDR3: TGTGCCAGCTCACCCGCGACAGGGGAAGTCGGTGATGGCTACACCTTC. Full variable domain (outside the CDR3, taken from reference TRBV18 and TRBJ1-2): NAGVMQNPRHLVRRRGQEARLRCSPMKGHSHVYWYRQLPEEGLKFMVYLQKENIIDESGMPKERFSAEFPKEGPSILRIQQVVRGDSAAYFCASSPATGEVGDGYTFGSGTRLTVV.

The rearrangement joins TRBV20-1 to TRBJ2-7; D not resolved. Germline CDR1 and CDR2: DFQATT and SNEGSKA (reference sequence). This CDR3 is 11 amino acids long. The V and J ends lost 1 base and 4 bases respectively, with 5 bases between them. CDR3 in amino acids: CSARAVYEQYF. CDR3 coding DNA: TGCAGTGCTAGAGCTGTTTACGAGCAGTACTTC.

Worth noting for this clone: The junction and the germline gene differ at one end; a read error may be behind it. This specimen includes other DNA sequences encoding the same CDR3. This CDR3 reads CASSLDTEAFF. As DNA, the CDR3 is TGCGCCAGCAGCTTGGACACGGAAGCTTTCTTT. The J gene is TRBJ1-1, the V gene TRBV5-1; D call uncertain. Germline loops: CDR1 SGHRS, CDR2 YFSETQ. CDR3 length equals 11 residues.

V gene TRBV4-1 combines with J gene TRBJ1-2; no firm D call. V was shortened by 2 bases and J by 5 bases, with 9 bases between the two germline ends. Germline V lookup: CDR1 MGHRA, CDR2 YSYEKL. This CDR3 contains 13 residues. The CDR3 loop reads CASSQPRNYGYTF. CDR3 sequence (DNA): TGCGCCAGCAGCCAACCCAGAAATTATGGCTACACCTTC.

V is TRBV6-5 and J is TRBJ1-2, with unresolved D. Germline CDR1 reads MNHEY; CDR2 reads SVGAGI. The CDR3 is 13 amino acids. Trimming stripped 4 bases from V and 3 bases from J, with 9 bases between. CDR3 bases: TGTGCCAGCAGTTCCGGAGGATACTATGGCTACACCTTC. This gives the protein CASSSGGYYGYTF.

This chain joins TRBV5-1 and TRBJ2-5; tentative D call: TRBD2 (6 bases). The germline V and J ends were trimmed by 5 bases and 1 base, with 9 bases remaining between them. Germline CDR1 SGHRS, CDR2 YFSETQ. This CDR3 comprises 13 residues. CDR3: CASSREPQETQYF. In nucleotides, the CDR3 is TGCGCCAGCAGTCGGGAGCCCCAAGAGACCCAGTACTTC.

The rearrangement links TRBV3-1 (or the pseudogene TRBV3-2) to TRBJ2-1, with 10 bases lining up with TRBD2. This CDR3 has 16 residues. Germline values: CDR1 LGHDT, CDR2 YNNKEL (reference sequence). After removal of 4 bases from V and 6 bases from J, the junction contained 9 bases not matched to a gene. This CDR3 is CASSPRPGLASNEQFF. CDR3 DNA: TGTGCCAGCAGCCCTAGGCCGGGACTAGCGTCCAATGAGCAGTTCTTC.

The chain has TRBV2 and TRBJ2-3, with a possible D match to TRBD2 (6 bases). Trimming removed 9 bases at V and 2 bases at J, with 12 bases between. This CDR3 comprises 13 residues. The V gene's germline CDR1 is SNHLY and CDR2 FYNNEI. The chain's CDR3 is CASAGLLTDTQYF. CDR3 sequence (DNA): TGTGCCAGTGCGGGACTCCTCACAGATACGCAGTATTTT.

V usage is TRBV7-8 and J usage is TRBJ1-2; TRBD1 is a possible D gene (5 bases). V gave up 2 bases and J gave up 3 bases, with 13 bases separating them. The CDR3 covers 15 residues. Germline loops: CDR1 SGHVS, CDR2 FQNEAQ. The CDR3 spells CASSLSTGQDYGYTF. CDR3 DNA: TGTGCCAGCAGCTTATCCACAGGACAAGACTATGGCTACACCTTC.

This chain connects TRBV5-4 to TRBJ1-1, with 10 positions matching TRBD1. In germline, CDR1 is SGHNT, CDR2 YYREEE (reference sequence). This CDR3 is 15 amino acids long. V shed 5 bases and J 3 bases; nucleotides not matched to a gene: 7. The CDR3 DNA reads as TGTGCCAGCAGACGGGACAGGGGTGGGTACACTGAAGCTTTCTTT. Translating it yields CASRRDRGGYTEAFF.

The chain links TRBV23-1 to TRBJ2-5; D is unresolved. TRBV23-1 belongs to the ORF category, with a function that is uncertain. V dropped 6 bases and J dropped 2 bases, with 10 bases sitting between them. This CDR3 has 13 amino acids. CDR3 loop: CASRPTRQETQYF. The CDR3 DNA sequence: TGCGCCAGCAGGCCGACGAGGCAAGAGACCCAGTACTTC.

J is TRBJ2-3 and V is TRBV5-1; no clear D gene. V lost 0 bases and J lost 1, with 9 bases in between. CDR3 length: 15 amino acids. In germline, CDR1 is SGHRS, CDR2 YFSETQ. Here the CDR3 reads CASSLATYRTDTQYF. The CDR3 DNA is TGCGCCAGCAGCTTGGCGACTTACCGCACAGATACGCAGTATTTT.

V usage is TRBV7-9 and J usage is TRBJ2-5; 7 nucleotides agree with TRBD2. Germline assignment: CDR1 SEHNR and CDR2 FQNEAQ (reference sequence). The CDR3 is made up of 15 amino acids. Trimming at V came to 1 base and at J to 5 bases, leaving 7 bases not matched to a gene. CDR3 region: CASSLVAGESETQYF. DNA for the CDR3: TGTGCCAGCAGCTTAGTGGCGGGGGAGTCGGAGACCCAGTACTTC.

V usage is TRBV6-5 and J usage is TRBJ2-5, with unresolved D. Trimming stripped 2 bases from V and 1 base from J, with 14 bases between. The CDR3 length is 16 residues. Germline-derived CDR1 and CDR2 are MNHEY and SVGAGI. The CDR3 here is CASSYGGYSSQETQYF. The CDR3 nucleotides read TGTGCCAGCAGTTACGGTGGATACAGCTCCCAAGAGACCCAGTACTTC.

The chain combines TRBV7-6 with TRBJ2-5, with 9 bases lining up with TRBD2. This CDR3 comprises 18 residues. The junction had 9 bases not matched to a gene; V was cut back by 0 bases and J by 1 base. Germline CDR1 reads SGHVS; CDR2 reads FNYEAQ. This CDR3 is CASSLAPLAGHTQETQYF. CDR3 coding DNA: TGTGCCAGCAGCTTAGCTCCCCTAGCGGGGCACACCCAAGAGACCCAGTACTTC.

V is TRBV3-1 (or the pseudogene TRBV3-2) and J is TRBJ1-4; D uncertain. Between the trimmed V and J ends, which lost 4 bases and 8 bases, there was a span of 8 bases. Germline lookup yields CDR1 LGHDT and CDR2 YNNKEL (reference sequence). The CDR3 is 12 amino acids. Here the CDR3 reads CASSPAGEKLFF. CDR3 in DNA: TGTGCCAGCAGCCCCGCGGGGGAAAAACTGTTTTTT.

V usage is TRBV5-4 and J usage is TRBJ1-1; TRBD1 aligns across 8 bases. The CDR3 has 14 amino acids. CDR1 is SGHNT, CDR2 YYREEE, per germline (reference sequence). Trimming took 0 bases from V and 8 from J; bases not matched to a gene: 6. CDR3 amino acids: CASSLGGTGREAFF. The CDR3 region has the DNA TGTGCCAGCAGCTTGGGTGGGACAGGTCGAGAAGCTTTCTTT.

The chain combines TRBV5-1 with TRBJ1-2; 7 positions agree with TRBD1. The CDR3 extends over 15 amino acids. V shed 3 bases, J shed 6 bases, and the junction held 11 bases outside the gene matches. Per germline, CDR1 SGHRS and CDR2 YFSETQ. The CDR3 protein is CASSWTGRGTNGYTF. The CDR3 region has the DNA TGCGCCAGCAGCTGGACAGGTCGAGGAACTAATGGCTACACCTTC.

The genes are TRBV19 and TRBJ1-1; 7 bases map to TRBD1. This CDR3 spans 15 amino acids. Trimming took 7 bases from V and 6 from J; bases not matched to a gene: 14. The germline gives CDR1 LNHDA, CDR2 SQIVND (reference sequence). The CDR3: CASKGQSAWVAEAFF. CDR3 DNA: TGTGCCAGTAAGGGACAGTCTGCTTGGGTCGCTGAAGCTTTCTTT. The variable domain in full, completed from reference TRBV19 and TRBJ1-1, reads DGGITQSPKYLFRKEGQNVTLSCEQNLNHDAMYWYRQDPGQGLRLIYYSQIVNDFQKGDIAEGYSVSREKKESFPLTVTSAQKNPTAFYLCASKGQSAWVAEAFFGQGTRLTVV.

In its sample, this clone was seen once. The chain joins TRBV4-1 to TRBJ2-3; D is ambiguous. CDR1 is MGHRA, CDR2 YSYEKL, per germline. The CDR3 runs to 14 residues. V dropped 4 bases and J dropped 0 bases, with 8 bases sitting between them. CDR3 bases: TGCGCCAGCAGCCCGACAATGAGCACAGATACGCAGTATTTT. Residues: CASSPTMSTDTQYF.

This clone was recorded only once. The V call is TRBV10-3, the J call TRBJ1-5; maybe TRBD1 (5 bases). V gave up 0 bases and J gave up 1 base, with 16 bases separating them. The CDR3 runs 18 residues. Germline-derived CDR1 and CDR2 are ENHRY and SYGVKD. The CDR3 DNA reads TGTGCCATCAGTGAGTCGATAGCTGGCGGGGACAGCAATCAGCCCCAGCATTTT. It codes for CAISESIAGGDSNQPQHF.

V gene TRBV19 combines with J gene TRBJ2-7, with 9 bases lining up with TRBD1. V trimming: 9 bases; J trimming: 3 bases; junction bases outside the gene matches: 9. Per the germline V gene, CDR1 is LNHDA and CDR2 is SQIVND (reference sequence). This CDR3 region has 14 residues. CDR3 sequence: CASRPGQGFYEQYF. CDR3 DNA: TGTGCCAGCAGGCCGGGACAGGGTTTCTACGAGCAGTACTTC.

V and J are TRBV7-9 and TRBJ2-2; tentative D call: TRBD1 (6 bases). CDR1 SEHNR and CDR2 FQNEAQ come from the germline V gene (reference sequence). V lost 4 bases, J lost 4 bases, and 19 bases lay in between. There are 17 residues in the CDR3. The CDR3 is CASSSGGQLTSTGELFF. The CDR3 nucleotides read TGTGCCAGCAGCTCCGGCGGACAGTTGACCTCCACCGGGGAGCTGTTTTTT.

This clone was detected once. The chain has TRBV19 and TRBJ2-7; 7 bases fit TRBD2. The CDR3 consists of 14 residues. The J segment lost 5 bases and the V segment lost 2 bases, leaving 6 bases of the junction unmatched. The germline V gene has CDR1 LNHDA and CDR2 SQIVND (reference sequence). The CDR3 here is CASSINGRIDEQYF. The CDR3 region has the DNA TGTGCCAGTAGTATAAACGGGAGGATCGACGAGCAGTACTTC. Complete variable domain (other parts from reference TRBV19 and TRBJ2-7): DGGITQSPKYLFRKEGQNVTLSCEQNLNHDAMYWYRQDPGQGLRLIYYSQIVNDFQKGDIAEGYSVSREKKESFPLTVTSAQKNPTAFYLCASSINGRIDEQYFGPGTRLTVT.

The rearrangement joins TRBV24-1 to TRBJ2-1; no definite D call. The CDR3 runs 14 residues. Germline V CDR1 and CDR2: KGHDR, SFDVKD. Trimming took 4 bases from V and 9 from J, leaving 15 bases between them. The CDR3: CATSDSNVRSEQFF. CDR3 coding DNA: TGTGCCACCAGTGACTCAAACGTCAGGTCTGAGCAGTTCTTC.

This chain links TRBV11-3 with TRBJ2-2; 8 positions agree with TRBD1. Trimming cost V 8 bases and J 2 bases; bases outside gene matches: 4. CDR3 size: 14 residues. CDR1 SGHNT and CDR2 YENEEA come from the germline V gene. In DNA, the CDR3 is TGTGCCAGCTCCGGACAGGGCAACACCGGGGAGCTGTTTTTT. Translated, it gives CASSGQGNTGELFF.